Following are 30 T cell receptor beta chains from one sample sequenced in a study of blood T cell repertoires in COVID-19. The data were produced by immunoSEQ multiplex PCR, yet TCRdb's version contains in-frame clones alone and is incomplete. Of around 160,000 clones listed, 65% to 85% are singletons. Sequencing was performed on PBMCs or T cells enriched from blood (not recorded which). All receptors derive from a man aged 40-49 years who had recovered from COVID-19.

The gene calls are TRBV27 and TRBJ2-2, with TRBD1 matching over 12 bases. CDR3 length: 17 residues. Unmatched junction bases numbered 11, after V lost 5 bases and J lost 7 bases. The V gene's germline CDR1 is MNHEY and CDR2 SMNVEV (reference sequence). The CDR3 protein is CASSRLTGTGGYGELFF. In DNA form, the CDR3 reads TGTGCCAGCAGTCGACTCACCGGGACAGGGGGCTACGGGGAGCTGTTTTTT.

V gene TRBV19 combines with J gene TRBJ2-1; tentatively, D is TRBD2 (6 bases). Germline values: CDR1 LNHDA, CDR2 SQIVND (reference sequence). The CDR3 length is 13 residues. Trimming pared 4 bases from V and 10 bases from J, leaving 14 bases between. CDR3 sequence (DNA): TGTGCCAGTAGTACGGGACTTCAGGTAGAGCAGTTCTTC. The encoded protein is CASSTGLQVEQFF. The full variable domain, its missing parts supplied by reference TRBV19 and TRBJ2-1, is DGGITQSPKYLFRKEGQNVTLSCEQNLNHDAMYWYRQDPGQGLRLIYYSQIVNDFQKGDIAEGYSVSREKKESFPLTVTSAQKNPTAFYLCASSTGLQVEQFFGPGTRLTVL.

This chain links TRBV19 with TRBJ2-1; 7 nucleotides align to TRBD1. CDR3 length: 14 residues. CDR1 and CDR2 (germline): LNHDA, SQIVND (reference sequence). The ends lost 4 bases at V and 4 bases at J; junction bases unmatched: 4. This CDR3 is CASSTRQGYNEQFF. Written as DNA, the CDR3 is TGTGCCAGTAGTACCCGACAGGGATACAATGAGCAGTTCTTC.

The gene calls are TRBV19 and TRBJ1-4; D may be TRBD1 (5 bases). Germline CDR1 and CDR2: LNHDA and SQIVND (reference sequence). The germline V and J ends were trimmed by 5 bases and 8 bases, with 15 bases remaining between them. The CDR3 is 14 residues long. Here the CDR3 reads CASSASQGWEKLFF. CDR3 in DNA: TGTGCCAGTAGTGCCAGCCAGGGTTGGGAAAAACTGTTTTTT.

This clone occurred a few times. The J gene is TRBJ1-2, the V gene TRBV12-3 or TRBV12-4, with a weak D call TRBD1 (6 bases). V lost 5 bases and J lost 3, with 10 bases in between. The CDR3 has 13 residues. The CDR3 protein is CASSPSGDYGYTF. The CDR3, as DNA: TGTGCCAGCAGTCCTTCAGGGGACTATGGCTACACCTTC.

The CDR3 here is CASSLQASGGETQYF. The DNA for the CDR3 is TGCGCCAGCAGCCTCCAGGCTAGCGGGGGTGAGACCCAGTACTTC. The chain couples TRBV5-1 to TRBJ2-5; 10 nucleotides line up with TRBD2. The germline gives CDR1 SGHRS, CDR2 YFSETQ. V lost 4 bases and J lost 5; bases outside the gene matches: 8. The CDR3 runs 15 residues. The full variable domain, with the rest looked up from reference TRBV5-1 and TRBJ2-5, is KAGVTQTPRYLIKTRGQQVTLSCSPISGHRSVSWYQQTPGQGLQFLFEYFSETQRNKGNFPGRFSGRQFSNSRSEMNVSTLELGDSALYLCASSLQASGGETQYFGPGTRLLVL.

The sample holds a few counts of this clone. The gene calls are TRBV19 and TRBJ2-5; the D gene is possibly TRBD2 (5 bases). The V gene lost 4 bases and the J gene lost 1 base, with 13 bases spanning the gap. This CDR3 has 15 amino acids. Germline loops: CDR1 LNHDA, CDR2 SQIVND (reference sequence). The CDR3: CASSKTEAPQETQYF. In DNA form, the CDR3 reads TGTGCCAGTAGTAAGACGGAGGCACCCCAAGAGACCCAGTACTTC.

V gene TRBV19 combines with J gene TRBJ2-1; D is perhaps TRBD1 (5 bases). Germline values: CDR1 LNHDA, CDR2 SQIVND (reference sequence). The CDR3 is 14 amino acids. V was trimmed by 5 bases and J by 5 bases, leaving 13 bases between them. Here the CDR3 DNA reads TGTGCCAGTAGTCCCAGGGCCGTCAACAATGAGCAGTTCTTC. As protein: CASSPRAVNNEQFF.

The rearrangement joins TRBV5-4 to TRBJ2-5; 9 bases fit TRBD2. Germline V gene data show CDR1 as SGHNT and CDR2 as YYREEE (reference sequence). With V trimmed by 2 bases and J by 5 bases, 7 bases remained unmatched. The length of the CDR3 is 15 residues. CDR3 sequence: CASSLAGGRRETQYF. In DNA form, the CDR3 reads TGTGCCAGCAGCTTAGCGGGGGGACGGAGGGAGACCCAGTACTTC.

This chain joins TRBV2 and TRBJ1-5; no firm D call. CDR1 is SNHLY and CDR2 is FYNNEI in the germline V gene. The CDR3 loop spans 14 amino acids. The V end lost 6 bases, the J end lost 3 bases, and 12 bases lay between the germline ends. This CDR3 reads CASRGWQANQPQHF. CDR3 nucleotide sequence: TGTGCCAGCAGGGGTTGGCAGGCCAATCAGCCCCAGCATTTT.

This sequence joins TRBV10-3 and TRBJ2-5; 9 nucleotides align to TRBD1. The trim removed 8 bases at V and 1 base at J, leaving 5 bases unmatched. CDR1 ENHRY and CDR2 SYGVKD come from the germline V gene. CDR3 length: 14 amino acids. Here the CDR3 reads CAIGGTGTQETQYF. CDR3 in DNA: TGTGCCATCGGGGGGACAGGGACCCAAGAGACCCAGTACTTC.

The V call is TRBV27, the J call TRBJ2-7; 8 bases map to TRBD1. The ends lost 8 bases at V and 0 bases at J; junction bases unmatched: 12. Germline CDR1 and CDR2: MNHEY and SMNVEV (reference sequence). The CDR3 loop spans 16 amino acids. Here the CDR3 reads CASRRQQGGYSYEQYF. The CDR3 coding sequence is TGTGCCAGCCGGAGACAACAGGGGGGCTACTCCTACGAGCAGTACTTC.

The rearrangement joins TRBV28 to TRBJ1-1; weak D call: TRBD1 (5 bases). V was clipped by 3 bases and J by 0 bases, with 11 bases between them. CDR1 is MDHEN, CDR2 SYDVKM, per germline. This CDR3 spans 15 amino acids. In DNA form, the CDR3 reads TGTGCCAGCAGTTTTGGCGGGGGGTTGAACACTGAAGCTTTCTTT. It translates to CASSFGGGLNTEAFF.

The rearrangement joins TRBV9 to TRBJ2-3; 7 nucleotides match TRBD1. This CDR3 is built from 12 residues. The V gene end was trimmed by 3 bases and the J gene end by 5 bases; junction bases not matched to a gene: 0. Germline V gene lookup returns CDR1 SGDLS and CDR2 YYNGEE. The CDR3: CASSGTGDTQYF. The CDR3 DNA reads TGTGCCAGCAGCGGGACAGGAGATACGCAGTATTTT.

The chain is built from TRBV5-1 and TRBJ2-5; D remains ambiguous. The CDR3 spans 16 residues. The germline CDR1 and CDR2 sequences are SGHRS and YFSETQ. V lost 4 bases and J lost 4, with 20 bases in between. This CDR3 is CASSEDGLPEAETQYF. The CDR3 coding sequence is TGCGCCAGCAGCGAAGACGGCCTACCCGAGGCAGAGACCCAGTACTTC.

The chain links TRBV24-1 to TRBJ2-3, with D possibly matching TRBD1 (6 bases). The CDR3 is made up of 14 amino acids. Trimming left V 4 bases short and J 4 bases short, with 11 bases between. CDR1 and CDR2 from the germline V gene are KGHDR and SFDVKD. CDR3 sequence: CATSETGFADTQYF. DNA of the CDR3: TGTGCCACCAGTGAAACAGGGTTTGCAGATACGCAGTATTTT.

This clone appeared once. CDR3 loop: CAWSEITGDVRTQYF. The CDR3 nucleotides are TGTGCCTGGAGCGAGATAACGGGTGACGTTCGGACCCAGTACTTC. The chain is built from TRBV30 and TRBJ2-5; D is undetermined. The germline gives CDR1 GTSNPN, CDR2 SVGIG (reference sequence). V was clipped by 3 bases and J by 7 bases, with 21 bases between them. CDR3 length: 15 amino acids.

The V call is TRBV19, the J call TRBJ2-4, with 7 bases identical to TRBD2. The junction had 6 bases not matched to a gene; V was cut back by 1 base and J by 6 bases. Germline lookup yields CDR1 LNHDA and CDR2 SQIVND (reference sequence). The CDR3 is 15 amino acids. The CDR3 reads CASSIGGGMRNIQYF. In DNA form, the CDR3 reads TGTGCCAGTAGTATAGGGGGGGGAATGAGAAACATTCAGTACTTC.

The gene calls are TRBV27 and TRBJ2-7; TRBD2 might be the D (7 bases). Germline CDR1 is MNHEY and CDR2 is SMNVEV (reference sequence). This CDR3 spans 14 amino acids. The V and J ends lost 2 bases and 2 bases respectively, with 10 bases between them. CDR3 sequence reads: CASSLRGAAYEQYF. In DNA, the CDR3 is TGTGCCAGCAGTTTACGGGGGGCCGCCTACGAGCAGTACTTC.

The chain has TRBV18 and TRBJ2-1, with TRBD2 matching 12 bases. Germline V lookup: CDR1 KGHSH, CDR2 LQKENI. This CDR3 is built from 21 residues. The J segment lost 0 bases and the V segment lost 5 bases, leaving 17 bases of the junction unmatched. The CDR3 region has the DNA TGTGCCAGCTCATCCACTACTAGCGGGGGGCGCCGGAGCAGCTCCTACAATGAGCAGTTCTTC. This gives the protein CASSSTTSGGRRSSSYNEQFF.

This chain connects TRBV5-4 to TRBJ2-1; D is ambiguous. Germline V CDR1 and CDR2: SGHNT, YYREEE (reference sequence). The CDR3 runs 12 residues. V lost 3 bases and J 5 bases, leaving 6 bases between the germline ends. CDR3 protein: CASSSLNNEQFF. In DNA form, the CDR3 reads TGTGCCAGCAGCTCCCTTAACAATGAGCAGTTCTTC.

The chain is built from TRBV9 and TRBJ1-5; D might be TRBD1 (5 bases). CDR3 length: 15 residues. CDR1 SGDLS and CDR2 YYNGEE come from the germline V gene. V was clipped by 4 bases and J by 2 bases, with 13 bases between them. Here the CDR3 DNA reads TGTGCCAGCAGCAGGGGCCCCATTGGCAATCAGCCCCAGCATTTT. Translation: CASSRGPIGNQPQHF.

This clone has a handful of counts. The V and J genes are TRBV7-3 and TRBJ1-2; TRBD1 might be the D (6 bases). The CDR3 sequence is 14 residues long. Germline-derived CDR1 and CDR2 are SGHTA and FQGTGA. V was cut by 5 bases and J by 5 bases, with 15 bases left in between. CDR3 coding DNA: TGTGCCAGCAGCCCCGGGACATCCGGTTATGGCTACACCTTC. Protein sequence: CASSPGTSGYGYTF.

The chain uses TRBV5-1 and TRBJ1-2; possibly TRBD1 for D (6 bases). The CDR3 totals 17 residues. Trimming stripped 0 bases from V and 4 bases from J, with 19 bases between. The germline CDR1 and CDR2 sequences are SGHRS and YFSETQ. This CDR3 reads CASSLGQLFRGPYGYTF. The CDR3 nucleotides read TGCGCCAGCAGCTTGGGACAGCTTTTCAGGGGCCCCTATGGCTACACCTTC.

The V and J genes are TRBV7-8 and TRBJ2-7, with TRBD1 matching over 7 bases. After removal of 5 bases from V and 7 bases from J, the junction contained 8 bases not matched to a gene. Per the germline V gene, CDR1 is SGHVS and CDR2 is FQNEAQ. The CDR3 extends over 13 amino acids. The chain's CDR3 is CASSHDRVHEQYV. CDR3 in DNA: TGTGCCAGCAGCCACGACAGGGTGCATGAGCAGTACGTC.

This clone appeared a few times. J is TRBJ2-2 and V is TRBV5-5; TRBD1 might be the D (6 bases). The CDR3 length is 14 residues. Trimming pared 4 bases from V and 5 bases from J, leaving 12 bases between. CDR1 and CDR2 from the germline V gene are SGHKS and YYEKEE (reference sequence). In DNA form, the CDR3 reads TGTGCCAGCAGCGTCCAAACAGGGACCGGGGAGCTGTTTTTT. Translated: CASSVQTGTGELFF.

This clone was observed a handful of times. The rearrangement links TRBV5-1 to TRBJ2-2, with D possibly being TRBD1 (6 bases). V shed 0 bases and J shed 4 bases, with 7 bases lying between them. Germline CDR1 is SGHRS and CDR2 is YFSETQ. There are 14 residues in the CDR3. The CDR3 sequence: CASSLARGTGELFF. CDR3 DNA: TGCGCCAGCAGCTTGGCCAGGGGCACCGGGGAGCTGTTTTTT.

The chain has TRBV6-2 or TRBV6-3 and TRBJ2-3; D is perhaps TRBD2 (5 bases). Per the germline V gene, CDR1 is MNHEY and CDR2 is SVGEGT. Trimming pared 2 bases from V and 14 bases from J, leaving 20 bases between. The CDR3 length is 14 residues. The CDR3 reads CASSYGDPGSPRYF. CDR3 in DNA: TGTGCCAGCAGTTACGGCGACCCGGGATCCCCGCGGTATTTT.

This sequence joins TRBV5-6 and TRBJ1-5; D ambiguous. The CDR3 has 13 residues. Trimming removed 4 bases at V and 7 bases at J, with 12 bases between. CDR1 is SGHDT, CDR2 YYEEEE, per germline. The CDR3 here is CASSRGYGQPQHF. Written as DNA, the CDR3 is TGTGCCAGCAGCCGAGGGTACGGGCAGCCCCAGCATTTT.

The chain has TRBV6-4 and TRBJ2-7; 8 bases match TRBD2. The junction had 6 bases not matched to a gene; V was cut back by 0 bases and J by 2 bases. Germline V gives CDR1 MRHNA, CDR2 SNTAGT. The CDR3 is made up of 16 amino acids. CDR3 coding DNA: TGTGCCAGCAGTGACTCGAATCTGGGACTAGCCTACGAGCAGTACTTC. Its translation is CASSDSNLGLAYEQYF.